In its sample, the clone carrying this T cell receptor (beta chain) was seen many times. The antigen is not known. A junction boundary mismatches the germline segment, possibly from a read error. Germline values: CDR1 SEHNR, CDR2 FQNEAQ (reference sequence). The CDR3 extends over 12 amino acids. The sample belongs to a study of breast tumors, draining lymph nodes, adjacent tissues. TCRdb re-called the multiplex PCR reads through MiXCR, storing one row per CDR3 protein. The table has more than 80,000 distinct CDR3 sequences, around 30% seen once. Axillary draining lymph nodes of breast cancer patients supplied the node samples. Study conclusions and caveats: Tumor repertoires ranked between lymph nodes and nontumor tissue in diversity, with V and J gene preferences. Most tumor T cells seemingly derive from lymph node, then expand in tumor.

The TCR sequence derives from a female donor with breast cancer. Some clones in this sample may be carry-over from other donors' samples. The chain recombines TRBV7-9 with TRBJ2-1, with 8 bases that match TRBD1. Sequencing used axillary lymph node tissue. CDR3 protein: CASSFGRDRTVF. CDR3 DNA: TGTGCCAGCAGCTTTGGAAGGGACAGGACGGTCTTC.